This is a list of T cell receptor beta chains from one sample in a study of cytomegalovirus exposure and HLA in healthy donors. Using immunoSEQ multiplex PCR, the repertoire was profiled, and TCRdb retains in-frame clones only, with some absent. Of 150,000 to 200,000 clones in the sample, about 83% were seen once. The sequencing input was PBMCs. These receptors all come from a girl aged 10-17 years in good health and CMV-seropositive. The CDR3 runs from the conserved cysteine through the conserved F or W. D genes are given only for firm matches.

j_gene: TRBJ2-7
v_gene: TRBV7-9
d_gene: -
len: 12
CDR3aa: CASSLGVYEQYF

j_gene: TRBJ1-3
v_gene: TRBV5-6
d_gene: -
len: 14
CDR3aa: CASSSDISGNTIYF

j_gene: TRBJ2-3
v_gene: TRBV6-1
d_gene: TRBD2
len: 14
CDR3aa: CASSDPGGTDTQYF

j_gene: TRBJ1-4
v_gene: TRBV28
d_gene: -
len: 15
CDR3aa: CASSSRTNQGEKLFF

j_gene: TRBJ2-3
v_gene: TRBV19
d_gene: -
len: 14
CDR3aa: CASSIMRGTDTQYF

j_gene: TRBJ2-1
v_gene: TRBV7-3
d_gene: TRBD2
len: 15
CDR3aa: CASSSRGGHYNEQFF

j_gene: TRBJ2-2
v_gene: TRBV10-1
d_gene: -
len: 15
CDR3aa: CASSDLSRGTGELFF

j_gene: TRBJ2-7
v_gene: TRBV27
d_gene: TRBD1
len: 14
CDR3aa: CASSLGTGAYEQYF

j_gene: TRBJ2-7
v_gene: TRBV7-9
d_gene: -
len: 18
CDR3aa: CASSLPRNSARPTYEQYF

j_gene: TRBJ1-1
v_gene: TRBV6-1
d_gene: TRBD1
len: 14
CDR3aa: CASRRDSSGTEAFF

j_gene: TRBJ2-7
v_gene: TRBV6-1
d_gene: TRBD2
len: 14
CDR3aa: CASSEASGVYEQYF

j_gene: TRBJ2-3
v_gene: TRBV2
d_gene: -
len: 14
CDR3aa: CASSESVRTDTQYF

j_gene: TRBJ1-1
v_gene: TRBV7-2
d_gene: -
len: 13
CDR3aa: CASSPTRNTEAFF

j_gene: TRBJ1-3
v_gene: TRBV7-8
d_gene: -
len: 15
CDR3aa: CASSLSWGSGNTVYF

j_gene: TRBJ2-1
v_gene: TRBV18
d_gene: -
len: 13
CDR3aa: CASSRLEDNEQFF

j_gene: TRBJ2-1
v_gene: TRBV25-1
d_gene: TRBD1
len: 14
CDR3aa: CASQGQGAVNEQFF

j_gene: TRBJ2-7
v_gene: TRBV6-1
d_gene: TRBD1
len: 12
CDR3aa: CASRRTGYEQYF

j_gene: TRBJ2-7
v_gene: TRBV5-1
d_gene: TRBD1
len: 15
CDR3aa: CASSLLDRRSYEQYF

j_gene: TRBJ2-7
v_gene: TRBV27
d_gene: TRBD1
len: 13
CDR3aa: CASSLDRDYEQYF

j_gene: TRBJ2-7
v_gene: TRBV2
d_gene: -
len: 12
CDR3aa: CASVRDSYEQYF

j_gene: TRBJ1-1
v_gene: TRBV19
d_gene: -
len: 14
CDR3aa: CASSTETGNTEAFF

j_gene: TRBJ1-2
v_gene: TRBV29-1
d_gene: -
len: 13
CDR3aa: CSVAGLSLGGYTF

j_gene: TRBJ2-1
v_gene: TRBV19
d_gene: TRBD2
len: 15
CDR3aa: CASSKIAGTNNEQFF

j_gene: TRBJ1-1
v_gene: TRBV10-1
d_gene: -
len: 14
CDR3aa: CASSPTRELTAAFF

j_gene: TRBJ1-4
v_gene: TRBV2
d_gene: -
len: 15
CDR3aa: CASSGTGSTNEKLFF

j_gene: TRBJ2-1
v_gene: TRBV5-1
d_gene: -
len: 14
CDR3aa: CASSLAGLGDEQFF

j_gene: TRBJ2-3
v_gene: TRBV27
d_gene: TRBD2
len: 16
CDR3aa: CASRSPLADYVDTQYF

j_gene: TRBJ2-4
v_gene: TRBV6-5
d_gene: TRBD2
len: 14
CDR3aa: CASSYTGGGDIQYF

j_gene: TRBJ2-1
v_gene: TRBV5-6
d_gene: TRBD2
len: 13
CDR3aa: CASSRDYLNEQFF

j_gene: TRBJ1-4
v_gene: TRBV15
d_gene: -
len: 15
CDR3aa: CATSRGGDTGRKLFF

j_gene: TRBJ1-1
v_gene: TRBV6-1
d_gene: -
len: 14
CDR3aa: CASSMLRENTEAFF

j_gene: TRBJ1-1
v_gene: TRBV12-5
d_gene: TRBD1
len: 13
CDR3aa: CASGLGGATEAFF

j_gene: TRBJ1-2
v_gene: TRBV6-6
d_gene: TRBD1
len: 15
CDR3aa: CASRRTRQGTYGYTF

j_gene: TRBJ1-3
v_gene: TRBV6-5
d_gene: -
len: 14
CDR3aa: CASNDGGGGNTIYF

j_gene: TRBJ2-7
v_gene: TRBV19
d_gene: -
len: 15
CDR3aa: CASSIATGNSYEQYF

j_gene: TRBJ2-1
v_gene: TRBV11-3
d_gene: TRBD2
len: 18
CDR3aa: CASSLTSGGSSSYNEQFF

j_gene: TRBJ1-1
v_gene: TRBV6-5
d_gene: -
len: 13
CDR3aa: CASLGRMNTEAFF

j_gene: TRBJ2-5
v_gene: TRBV13
d_gene: -
len: 16
CDR3aa: CASSLRPLGAAETQYF

j_gene: TRBJ1-1
v_gene: TRBV19
d_gene: -
len: 14
CDR3aa: CASSALGGKGEAFF

j_gene: TRBJ1-1
v_gene: TRBV6-1
d_gene: -
len: 14
CDR3aa: CASSVGGVNTEAFF

j_gene: TRBJ2-7
v_gene: TRBV5-1
d_gene: TRBD1
len: 13
CDR3aa: CASFQQGAYEQYF

j_gene: TRBJ1-2
v_gene: TRBV18
d_gene: -
len: 15
CDR3aa: CASSPRPGYHYGYTF